The T cell receptor (beta chain) under discussion was sequenced for a study of blood T cell repertoires in COVID-19. This clone was seen only once. In the source study's methods: Estimated nucleated cell counts came from reference gene primer amplification. Generated by immunoSEQ multiplex PCR, the TCRdb table keeps only in-frame clones and is missing some. V and J calls and clone size are given by that table; D and trimming were obtained from the DNA. The repertoire holds some 370,000 clones, with around 92% as singletons. The CDR3 has 14 residues. Trimming left V 6 bases short and J 7 bases short, with 15 bases between. Germline CDR1 SNHLY, CDR2 FYNNEI.

This chain links TRBV2 with TRBJ1-4; the D gene is possibly TRBD1 (6 bases). The sample consisted of peripheral blood. The TCR was taken from a man aged 35 to 55 with acute or convalescent COVID-19. The CDR3 here is CASRAGDPGEKLFF. CDR3 bases: TGTGCCAGCAGAGCAGGGGACCCAGGTGAAAAACTGTTTTTT.